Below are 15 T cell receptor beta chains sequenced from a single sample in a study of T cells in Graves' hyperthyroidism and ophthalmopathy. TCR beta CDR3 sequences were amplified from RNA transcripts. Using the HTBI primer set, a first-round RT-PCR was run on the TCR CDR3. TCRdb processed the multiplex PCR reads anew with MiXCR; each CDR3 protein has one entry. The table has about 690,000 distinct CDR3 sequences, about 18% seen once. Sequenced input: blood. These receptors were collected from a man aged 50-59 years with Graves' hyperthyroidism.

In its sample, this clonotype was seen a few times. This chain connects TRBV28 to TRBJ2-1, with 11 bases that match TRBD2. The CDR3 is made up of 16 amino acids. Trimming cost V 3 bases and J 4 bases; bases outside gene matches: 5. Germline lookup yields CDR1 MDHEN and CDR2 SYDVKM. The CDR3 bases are TGTGCCAGCAGTTTGGTACTAGCGGGGGAGTACAATGAGCAGTTCTTC. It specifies CASSLVLAGEYNEQFF. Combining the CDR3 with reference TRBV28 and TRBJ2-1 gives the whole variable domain DVKVTQSSRYLVKRTGEKVFLECVQDMDHENMFWYRQDPGLGLRLIYFSYDVKMKEKGDIPEGYSVSREKKERFSLILESASTNQTSMYLCASSLVLAGEYNEQFFGPGTRLTVL.

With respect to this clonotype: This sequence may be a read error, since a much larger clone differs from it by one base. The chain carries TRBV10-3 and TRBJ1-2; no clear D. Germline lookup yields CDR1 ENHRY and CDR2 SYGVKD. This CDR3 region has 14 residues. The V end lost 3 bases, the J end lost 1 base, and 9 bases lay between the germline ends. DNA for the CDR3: TGTGCCATCAGTGAACTGGGCAGTAACTATGGCTACACCTTC. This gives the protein CAISELGSNYGYTF.

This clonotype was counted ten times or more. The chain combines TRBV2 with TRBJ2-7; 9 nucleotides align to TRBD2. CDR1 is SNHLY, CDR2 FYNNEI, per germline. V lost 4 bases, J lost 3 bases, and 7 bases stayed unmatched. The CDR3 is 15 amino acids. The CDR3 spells CASSAGAGGGYEQYF. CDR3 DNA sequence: TGTGCCAGCAGTGCAGGGGCGGGAGGGGGCTACGAGCAGTACTTC.

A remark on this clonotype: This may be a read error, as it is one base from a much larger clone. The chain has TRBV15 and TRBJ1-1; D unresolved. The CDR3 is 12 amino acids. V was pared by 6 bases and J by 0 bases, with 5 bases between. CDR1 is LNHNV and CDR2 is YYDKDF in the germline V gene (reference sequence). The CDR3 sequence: CATRGLNTEAFF. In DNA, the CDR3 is TGTGCCACCAGGGGGTTGAACACTGAAGCTTTCTTT.

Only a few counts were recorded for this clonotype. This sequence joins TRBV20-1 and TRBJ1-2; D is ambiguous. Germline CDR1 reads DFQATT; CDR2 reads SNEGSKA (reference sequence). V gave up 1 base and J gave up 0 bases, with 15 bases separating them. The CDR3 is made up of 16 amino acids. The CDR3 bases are TGCAGTGCTAGAGGCTTACCAGCCTTAGCTAACTATGGCTACACCTTC. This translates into CSARGLPALANYGYTF.

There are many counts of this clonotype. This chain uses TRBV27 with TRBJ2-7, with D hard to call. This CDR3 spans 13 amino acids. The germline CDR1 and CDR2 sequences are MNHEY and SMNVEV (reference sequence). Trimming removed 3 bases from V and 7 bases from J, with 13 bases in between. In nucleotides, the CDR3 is TGTGCCAGCAGTTTTCAAGAAGGTGGGGAGCAGTACTTC. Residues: CASSFQEGGEQYF.

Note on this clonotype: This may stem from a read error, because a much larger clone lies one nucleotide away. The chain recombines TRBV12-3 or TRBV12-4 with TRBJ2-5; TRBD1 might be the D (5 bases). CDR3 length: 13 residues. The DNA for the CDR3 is TGTGCCAGCAGTTTGCCAGGGTTGGAGACCCGGTACTTC. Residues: CASSLPGLETRYF.

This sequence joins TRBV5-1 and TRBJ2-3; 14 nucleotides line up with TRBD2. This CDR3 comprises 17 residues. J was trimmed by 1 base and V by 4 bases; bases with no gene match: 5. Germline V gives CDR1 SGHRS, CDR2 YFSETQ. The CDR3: CASSLGTSGSGTDTQYF. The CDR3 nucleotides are TGCGCCAGCAGCCTCGGGACTAGCGGGAGTGGCACAGATACGCAGTATTTT.

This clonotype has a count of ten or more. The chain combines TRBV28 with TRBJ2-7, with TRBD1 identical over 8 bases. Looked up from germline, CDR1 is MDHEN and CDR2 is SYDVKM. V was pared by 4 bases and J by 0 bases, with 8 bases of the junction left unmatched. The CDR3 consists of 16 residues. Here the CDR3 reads CASSSPPDRDSYEQYF. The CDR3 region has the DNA TGTGCCAGCAGTTCCCCTCCGGACAGGGACTCCTACGAGCAGTACTTC.

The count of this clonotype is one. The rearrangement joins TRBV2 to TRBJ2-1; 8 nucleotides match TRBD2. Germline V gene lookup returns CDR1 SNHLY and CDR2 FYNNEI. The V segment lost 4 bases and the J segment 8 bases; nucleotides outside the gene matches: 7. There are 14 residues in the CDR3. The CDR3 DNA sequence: TGTGCCAGCAGTGGACTAGCGCAGTTGGATGAGCAGTTCTTC. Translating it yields CASSGLAQLDEQFF.

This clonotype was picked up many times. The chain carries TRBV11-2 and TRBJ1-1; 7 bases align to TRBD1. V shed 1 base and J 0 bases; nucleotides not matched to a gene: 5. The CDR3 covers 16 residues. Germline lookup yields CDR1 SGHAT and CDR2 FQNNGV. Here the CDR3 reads CASSLVPGGLNTEAFF. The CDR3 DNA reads TGTGCCAGCAGCTTAGTTCCAGGGGGGCTGAACACTGAAGCTTTCTTT.

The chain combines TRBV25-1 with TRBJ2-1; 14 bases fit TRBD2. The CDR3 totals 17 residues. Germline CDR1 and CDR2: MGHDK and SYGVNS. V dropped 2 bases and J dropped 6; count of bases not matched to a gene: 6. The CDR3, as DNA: TGTGCCAGCAGTGAACCCGGACTAGCGGGAGGCCGCAATGAGCAGTTCTTC. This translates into CASSEPGLAGGRNEQFF.

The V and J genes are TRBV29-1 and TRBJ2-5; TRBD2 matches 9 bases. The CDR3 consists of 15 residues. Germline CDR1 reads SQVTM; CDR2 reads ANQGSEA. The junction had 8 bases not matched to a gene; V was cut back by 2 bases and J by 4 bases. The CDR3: CSVEPWREGGETQYF. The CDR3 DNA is TGCAGCGTTGAACCGTGGCGGGAGGGCGGAGAGACCCAGTACTTC.

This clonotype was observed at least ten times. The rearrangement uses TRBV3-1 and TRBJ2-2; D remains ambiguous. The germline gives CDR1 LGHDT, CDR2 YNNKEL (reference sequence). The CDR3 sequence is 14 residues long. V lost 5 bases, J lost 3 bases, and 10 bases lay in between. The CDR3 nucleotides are TGTGCCAGCAGCTTTCGATCGGACACCGGGGAGCTGTTTTTT. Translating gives CASSFRSDTGELFF.

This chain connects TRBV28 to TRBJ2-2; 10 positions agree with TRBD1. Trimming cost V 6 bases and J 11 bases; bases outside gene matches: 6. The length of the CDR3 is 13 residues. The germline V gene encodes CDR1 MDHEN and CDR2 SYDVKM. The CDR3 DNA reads TGTGCCAGCAGGGACAGGGGGAAAACCGAGCTGTTTTTT. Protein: CASRDRGKTELFF.